Each of the 7 T cell receptor beta chains below was sequenced from the same sample in a study of T cell repertoires in cytomegalovirus infection (dated by TCRdb to the late 2010s). Reads for this sample came from an Illumina HiSeq 1500. In TCRdb, the public reads were trimmed at Q25 with fastp and aligned with MiXCR, with productive beta chains retained. Rows are unified per CDR3 protein, each entry keeping the most common DNA and genes. For this sample there are around 300,000 distinct CDR3 sequences; over 7.5% appear just once. Around 4.5% of the sample lies in the top ten. Sequenced sample: PBMCs. The receptors stem from a human donor in good health (CMV status not recorded). Some clones in this sample may be carry-over from other donors' samples.

In this sample, this clonotype turned up many times. V usage is TRBV7-8 and J usage is TRBJ2-7; no firm D call. The germline V gene has CDR1 SGHVS and CDR2 FQNEAQ. V was pared by 5 bases and J by 0 bases, with 14 bases between. There are 15 residues in the CDR3. CDR3 nucleotides: TGTGCCAGCAGCAGGTCCGACGGTAGCTCCTACGAGCAGTACTTC. The encoded protein is CASSRSDGSSYEQYF.

A few counts support this clonotype. The chain has TRBV7-2 and TRBJ2-1, with TRBD2 matching over 9 bases. Germline CDR1 reads SGHTA; CDR2 reads FQGNSA. Trimming at V came to 2 bases and at J to 8 bases, leaving 7 bases not matched to a gene. The CDR3 is 15 residues long. The CDR3 bases are TGTGCCAGCAGCTTAAGGCGGGGGGGAGGGGATGAGCAGTTCTTC. Protein: CASSLRRGGGDEQFF.

This clonotype has a count of ten or more. The chain couples TRBV7-2 to TRBJ1-2; D call uncertain. This CDR3 has 14 residues. CDR1 is SGHTA, CDR2 FQGNSA, per germline. Trimming stripped 1 base from V and 1 base from J, with 7 bases between. The CDR3 loop is CASSLDGINYGYTF. DNA for the CDR3: TGTGCCAGCAGCTTAGACGGGATTAACTATGGCTACACCTTC. Combining the CDR3 with reference TRBV7-2 and TRBJ1-2 gives the whole variable domain GAGVSQSPSNKVTEKGKDVELRCDPISGHTALYWYRQSLGQGLEFLIYFQGNSAPDKSGLPSDRFSAERTGGSVSTLTIQRTQQEDSAVYLCASSLDGINYGYTFGSGTRLTVV.

This clonotype appeared many times. This chain joins TRBV24-1 and TRBJ2-1, with D possibly matching TRBD2 (6 bases). This CDR3 region has 19 residues. Germline V gene lookup returns CDR1 KGHDR and CDR2 SFDVKD. Trimming removed 7 bases from V and 0 bases from J, with 24 bases in between. The CDR3 sequence is CATSAARASAMSSYNEQFF. DNA for the CDR3: TGTGCCACCAGCGCGGCGAGGGCTAGCGCAATGAGCTCCTACAATGAGCAGTTCTTC.

The CDR3 DNA is TGTGCCAGCAGTTACTCGAGAGGGTCGGTGTGGCCCCAGCATTTT. Its protein product is CASSYSRGSVWPQHF. V gene TRBV6-2 or TRBV6-3 combines with J gene TRBJ1-5, with D uncertain. With 0 bases removed from V and 9 bases from J, the gap between germline ends came to 15 bases. Per germline, CDR1 MNHEY and CDR2 SVGEGT. The CDR3 runs 15 residues.

Worth noting for this clonotype: A much larger clone differs from this one at a single base, so this may be a read error. The genes are TRBV12-3 or TRBV12-4 and TRBJ2-7; D is possibly TRBD2 (5 bases). V was trimmed by 6 bases and J by 0 bases, leaving 18 bases between them. The CDR3 has 16 residues. For the CDR3, the DNA is TGTGCCAGCAGGTTGGCCGGGAACAAAAGCTCCTACGAGCAGTACTTC. This codes for CASRLAGNKSSYEQYF.

This clonotype was detected only a few times. The chain links TRBV11-2 to TRBJ2-1, with D maybe TRBD2 (5 bases). The V gene's germline CDR1 is SGHAT and CDR2 FQNNGV. Trimming stripped 1 base from V and 8 bases from J, with 12 bases between. This CDR3 contains 14 residues. The CDR3, as DNA: TGTGCCAGCAGCTTAGGGACTCACAACCATGAGCAGTTCTTC. It specifies CASSLGTHNHEQFF.